This T cell receptor (beta chain) was recovered during a study of blood T cell repertoires in COVID-19. Study-level information: Both acute and convalescent COVID-19 samples were obtained from the United States, Italy and Spain. Sample material is recorded as cDNA or gDNA derived from T cells, B-cell-depleted T cells, or PBMCs.

In the original processing: Amplifying reference gene primers gave estimates of nucleated cell counts. The assay was immunoSEQ multiplex PCR, and TCRdb's table has in-frame clones only and misses some. The DNA gave D and trimming, while V, J and clone size come from that table. The sample has approximately 10,000 clones, 75% to 90% seen once. Germline V gene data show CDR1 as LGHNA and CDR2 as YSLEER. Trimming at V came to 4 bases and at J to 9 bases, leaving 7 bases not matched to a gene. The CDR3 covers 13 residues. The origin of this receptor is a human donor in a cohort sampled during active COVID-19. The V call is TRBV4-3, the J call TRBJ2-7, with 9 bases that match TRBD1. The sample was peripheral blood. For the CDR3, the DNA is TGCGCCAGCAGCCCCCTGGGACAGGGAACGCAGTACTTC. This codes for CASSPLGQGTQYF.